This T cell receptor (beta chain) was retrieved from a study of T cells in women clearing cervical HPV infection. V lost 0 bases and J lost 2, with 4 bases in between. Germline CDR1 is SGHDN and CDR2 is FVKESK. CDR3 size: 13 residues. Points from the study as a whole: TRBV6-7 relative abundance averaged 0.11% in cases and more than 0.15% in controls.

On this clone itself: Its specificity is not known. The CDR3 end falls 3 residues outside the read, so it is completed with the germline J gene.

Clones were sequenced by immunoSEQ multiplex PCR, and TCRdb holds only the in-frame ones, with some missing. The listing contains 30,000 to 40,000 clones. The chain combines TRBV14 with TRBJ1-1, with no clear D. Sequencing input: blood buffy coat. The receptor was derived from a woman aged 18 to 69 with a cervical HPV16 infection that either progressed to CIN3+ or cleared (not recorded which). CDR3 amino acids: CASSQDRNTEAFF. CDR3 bases read: TGTGCCAGCAGCCAAGACAGAAACACTGAA. Looking up the rest from reference TRBV14 and TRBJ1-1 gives the full variable domain: EAGVTQFPSHSVIEKGQTVTLRCDPISGHDNLYWYRRVMGKEIKFLLHFVKESKQDESGMPNNRFLAERTGGTYSTLKVQPAELEDSGVYFCASSQDRNTEAFFGQGTRLTVV.